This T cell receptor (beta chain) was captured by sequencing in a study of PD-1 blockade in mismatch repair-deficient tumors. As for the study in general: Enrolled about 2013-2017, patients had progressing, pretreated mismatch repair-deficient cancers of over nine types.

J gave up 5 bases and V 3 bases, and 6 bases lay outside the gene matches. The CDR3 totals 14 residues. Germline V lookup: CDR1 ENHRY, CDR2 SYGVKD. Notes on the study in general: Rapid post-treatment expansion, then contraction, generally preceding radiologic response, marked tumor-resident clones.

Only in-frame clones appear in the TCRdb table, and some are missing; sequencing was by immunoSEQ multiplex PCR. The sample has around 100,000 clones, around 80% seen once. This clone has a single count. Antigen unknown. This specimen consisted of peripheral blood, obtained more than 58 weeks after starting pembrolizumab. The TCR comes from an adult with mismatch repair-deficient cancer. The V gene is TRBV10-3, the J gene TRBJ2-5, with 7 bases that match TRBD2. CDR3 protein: CAISEGRESETQYF. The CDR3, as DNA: TGTGCCATCAGTGAAGGGCGGGAGTCCGAGACCCAGTACTTC.